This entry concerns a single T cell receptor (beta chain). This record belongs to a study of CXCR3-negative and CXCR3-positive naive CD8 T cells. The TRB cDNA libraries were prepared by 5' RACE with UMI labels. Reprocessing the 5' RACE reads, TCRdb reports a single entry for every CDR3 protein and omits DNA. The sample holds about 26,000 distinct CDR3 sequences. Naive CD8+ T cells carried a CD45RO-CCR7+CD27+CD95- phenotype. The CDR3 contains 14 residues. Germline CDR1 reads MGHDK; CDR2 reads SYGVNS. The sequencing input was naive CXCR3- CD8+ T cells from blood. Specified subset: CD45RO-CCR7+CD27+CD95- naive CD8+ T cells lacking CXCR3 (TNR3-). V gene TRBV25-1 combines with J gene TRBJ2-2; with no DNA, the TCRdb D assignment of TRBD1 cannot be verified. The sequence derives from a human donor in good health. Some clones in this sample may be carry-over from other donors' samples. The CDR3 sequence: CASSESGETGELFF.